This TCR beta chain derives from a study of PD-L1 blockade in urothelial cancer. Study at large: Most of the 29 patients were men who had bladder-origin urothelial cancer.

Locally advanced or metastatic urothelial carcinoma affected all patients. TCRdb's copy holds only in-frame clones and misses some; the assay was immunoSEQ multiplex PCR. The table shows tens of thousands of clones, with 82% occurring only once. The material sequenced was PBMCs, taken around atezolizumab (anti-PD-L1) treatment. The receptor comes from a man in his sixties or seventies with urothelial cancer.

CDR3 nucleotide sequence: TGTGCCAGCATCCGGGACTATCCCTACGAGCAGTACTTC. It yields the protein CASIRDYPYEQYF. The V gene is TRBV21-1, the J gene TRBJ2-7; the table gives TRBD2 as D, unverified against the DNA. TRBV21-1 is deemed a pseudogene. CDR3 length: 13 amino acids.